Presented here are 5 T cell receptor beta chains from one specimen sequenced in a study of shared clonotypes between healthy human individuals. Clones were read by immunoSEQ multiplex PCR, and TCRdb kept only the in-frame ones, dropping some. Of hundreds of thousands of clones in the sample, about 85% were seen once. The specimen sequenced was PBMCs. The origin of the receptors is a woman in her 40s in good health. Some clones in this sample may be carry-over from other donors' samples.

J is TRBJ2-1 and V is TRBV4-1, with D unresolved. The germline V and J ends were trimmed by 0 bases and 5 bases, with 14 bases remaining between them. This CDR3 spans 16 amino acids. The germline V gene encodes CDR1 MGHRA and CDR2 YSYEKL. The CDR3: CASSQDRYLVHNEQFF. CDR3 DNA sequence: TGCGCCAGCAGCCAAGATCGGTACCTCGTTCACAATGAGCAGTTCTTC.

The chain has TRBV29-1 and TRBJ2-1, with D possibly TRBD1 on 6 matching bases. Between the trimmed V and J ends, which lost 7 bases and 4 bases, there was a span of 17 bases. The CDR3 has 14 residues. CDR1 and CDR2 (germline): SQVTM, ANQGSEA. The CDR3: CSGRLGTTYNEQFF. The CDR3 DNA reads as TGCAGCGGCCGACTGGGGACAACTTACAATGAGCAGTTCTTC.

The CDR3 sequence is CASTPAGRVNYGYTF. The CDR3 DNA reads TGTGCCAGCACCCCTGCTGGCAGGGTTAACTATGGCTACACCTTC. The chain uses TRBV27 and TRBJ1-2; the D gene is possibly TRBD1 (5 bases). The CDR3 loop spans 15 amino acids. Trimming removed 7 bases at V and 1 base at J, with 16 bases between. CDR1 is MNHEY, CDR2 SMNVEV, per germline (reference sequence).

The V and J genes are TRBV19 and TRBJ2-4; D gene ambiguous. Trimming removed 10 bases from V and 8 bases from J, with 15 bases in between. This CDR3 comprises 12 residues. Germline loops: CDR1 LNHDA, CDR2 SQIVND (reference sequence). DNA of the CDR3: TGTGCCACAAAGGGCGACAACGACATTCAGTACTTC. Amino acids: CATKGDNDIQYF.

The rearrangement joins TRBV28 to TRBJ1-5; weak D call: TRBD1 (5 bases). Germline values: CDR1 MDHEN, CDR2 SYDVKM. Trimming cost V 2 bases and J 11 bases, with 10 bases left between them. This CDR3 comprises 12 residues. The CDR3 bases are TGTGCCAGCAGTTTACCGGACACGGCCCAGCATTTT. Its protein product is CASSLPDTAQHF.